The T cell receptor (beta chain) described here comes from a study of blood T cells in healthy people across ages. The study's findings and limits: Researchers judged that diversity estimates from one million T cells fell short of true values.

This CDR3 spans 11 amino acids. Trimming at V came to 9 bases and at J to 8 bases, leaving 6 bases not matched to a gene. Germline V gene sequence: CDR1 ENHRY, CDR2 SYGVKD. Comments on this clonotype: The antigen is unknown.

The second PCR ran about 6 to 12 cycles with a sample-barcoded 5' primer and J-beta primers. TCRdb re-analysed the 5' RACE reads in MiXCR, keeping a single row per CDR3 protein. The table includes over a million distinct CDR3 sequences, 35% to 50% detected once. The chain is built from TRBV10-3 and TRBJ1-2, with 7 nucleotides matching TRBD1. This TCR was recovered from a woman aged 55 to 70 in good health. Sequencing used blood. CDR3 sequence: CAMGQRDGYTF. The CDR3 region has the DNA TGTGCCATGGGACAGCGGGACGGCTACACCTTC.